This entry lists 21 T cell receptor beta chains sequenced from one sample in a study of blood T cell repertoires in COVID-19. Libraries were prepared by immunoSEQ multiplex PCR; TCRdb keeps only in-frame clonotypes and omits some of them. The sample holds 150,000 to 200,000 clones, around nine tenths seen once. What was sequenced was peripheral blood. The origin of the receptors is a man aged 70-80 years with acute or convalescent COVID-19.

V usage is TRBV5-1 and J usage is TRBJ1-2; the match to TRBD1 covers 11 bases. With 4 bases clipped from V and 2 bases from J, the junction kept 10 bases outside the gene matches. Germline loops: CDR1 SGHRS, CDR2 YFSETQ. The CDR3 has 17 residues. CDR3 bases: TGCGCCAGCAGCCACAGAGGACAGGGGGCGTCGAACTATGGCTACACCTTC. This translates into CASSHRGQGASNYGYTF.

V gene TRBV2 combines with J gene TRBJ2-3; D possibly corresponds to TRBD2 (6 bases). With 4 bases removed from V and 4 bases from J, the gap between germline ends came to 21 bases. The CDR3 spans 17 residues. Germline V gene data show CDR1 as SNHLY and CDR2 as FYNNEI. The CDR3: CASSVDPGFKRADTQYF. The CDR3 nucleotides are TGTGCCAGCAGTGTTGATCCGGGTTTTAAGCGGGCAGATACGCAGTATTTT. Looking up the rest from reference TRBV2 and TRBJ2-3 gives the full variable domain: EPEVTQTPSHQVTQMGQEVILRCVPISNHLYFYWYRQILGQKVEFLVSFYNNEISEKSEIFDDQFSVERPDGSNFTLKIRSTKLEDSAMYFCASSVDPGFKRADTQYFGPGTRLTVL.

V gene TRBV7-9 combines with J gene TRBJ2-5; 10 bases are a match to TRBD1. The V and J ends lost 4 bases and 5 bases, in that order; junction bases with no gene match: 1. CDR1 is SEHNR, CDR2 FQNEAQ, per germline (reference sequence). CDR3 size: 13 residues. In DNA form, the CDR3 reads TGTGCCAGCAGCTCGGACAGGGGGGAGACCCAGTACTTC. It translates to CASSSDRGETQYF. Supplemented by reference TRBV7-9 and TRBJ2-5, the full variable domain reads DTGVSQNPRHKITKRGQNVTFRCDPISEHNRLYWYRQTLGQGPEFLTYFQNEAQLEKSRLLSDRFSAERPKGSFSTLEIQRTEQGDSAMYLCASSSDRGETQYFGPGTRLLVL.

The rearrangement uses TRBV6-5 and TRBJ2-7, with D tentatively TRBD1 (6 bases). The CDR3 is made up of 16 amino acids. With 0 bases removed from V and 1 base from J, the gap between germline ends came to 13 bases. CDR1 is MNHEY and CDR2 is SVGAGI in the germline V gene. The CDR3 sequence is CASSYSKGHESYEQYF. The CDR3 DNA reads TGTGCCAGCAGTTACTCGAAGGGACACGAATCCTACGAGCAGTACTTC.

This chain joins TRBV24-1 and TRBJ1-2; D might be TRBD1 (5 bases). Looked up from germline, CDR1 is KGHDR and CDR2 is SFDVKD. Trimming took 10 bases from V and 2 from J, leaving 10 bases between them. This CDR3 region has 12 residues. CDR3 in DNA: TGTGCCACAGGTGGGGGGAACTATGGCTACACCTTC. Translated: CATGGGNYGYTF.

This chain joins TRBV5-1 and TRBJ2-7, with 9 bases that match TRBD1. This CDR3 spans 14 amino acids. Germline values: CDR1 SGHRS, CDR2 YFSETQ. The trim removed 3 bases at V and 5 bases at J, leaving 6 bases unmatched. CDR3 loop: CASSYRDRDNEQYF. Written as DNA, the CDR3 is TGCGCCAGCAGCTACCGGGACAGGGATAACGAGCAGTACTTC.

V is TRBV5-1 and J is TRBJ2-5, with a tentative D call TRBD1 (6 bases). The germline gives CDR1 SGHRS, CDR2 YFSETQ. The CDR3 contains 15 residues. The germline V and J ends were trimmed by 0 bases and 1 base, with 10 bases remaining between them. CDR3 residues: CASSLERTVQETQYF. The CDR3 nucleotides read TGCGCCAGCAGCTTGGAGAGGACAGTCCAAGAGACCCAGTACTTC.

This clone has just one count. The J gene is TRBJ2-7, the V gene TRBV5-5; D gene unclear. This CDR3 region has 13 residues. Germline V gene data show CDR1 as SGHKS and CDR2 as YYEKEE (reference sequence). V lost 10 bases to trimming and J lost 3 bases, with 17 bases between them. CDR3 coding DNA: TGTGCCCCTAACAAGCGACTCAGCTACGAGCAGTACTTC. It is translated as CAPNKRLSYEQYF.

The chain recombines TRBV27 with TRBJ2-5; D is uncertain. Trimming pared 1 base from V and 5 bases from J, leaving 17 bases between. Germline V gives CDR1 MNHEY, CDR2 SMNVEV (reference sequence). The CDR3 extends over 16 amino acids. The CDR3 DNA sequence: TGTGCCAGCAGTTTATTGGGCTCAGTTTCCGCGGAGACCCAGTACTTC. Its translation is CASSLLGSVSAETQYF.

V is TRBV29-1 and J is TRBJ1-2; 7 positions match TRBD1. The J segment lost 7 bases and the V segment lost 6 bases, leaving 11 bases of the junction unmatched. This CDR3 comprises 13 residues. CDR1 is SQVTM, CDR2 ANQGSEA, per germline. The CDR3 DNA reads as TGCAGCGTGCAGAACCGGGACAGCGGTGGCTACACCTTC. Amino acids: CSVQNRDSGGYTF. Full variable domain (missing parts from reference TRBV29-1 and TRBJ1-2): SAVISQKPSRDICQRGTSLTIQCQVDSQVTMMFWYRQQPGQSLTLIATANQGSEATYESGFVIDKFPISRPNLTFSTLTVSNMSPEDSSIYLCSVQNRDSGGYTFGSGTRLTVV.

Here the CDR3 reads CASSLRQMNTEAFF. The DNA of the CDR3 is TGTGCCAGCAGCTTAAGACAGATGAACACTGAAGCTTTCTTT. This chain connects TRBV5-5 to TRBJ1-1, with D maybe TRBD1 (5 bases). Per the germline V gene, CDR1 is SGHKS and CDR2 is YYEKEE (reference sequence). The CDR3 runs to 14 residues. V lost 2 bases, J lost 0 bases, and 8 bases lay in between.

CDR3 sequence reads: CASSPGQTSYEQYF. Written as DNA, the CDR3 is TGTGCCAGCAGCCCGGGACAAACCTCCTACGAGCAGTACTTC. This chain connects TRBV9 to TRBJ2-7; a weak D match, TRBD1 (6 bases). From germline, CDR1 is SGDLS and CDR2 YYNGEE. The CDR3 has 14 residues. V lost 4 bases to trimming and J lost 0 bases, with 11 bases between them.

The chain couples TRBV5-1 to TRBJ2-1; D might be TRBD2 (5 bases). CDR1 is SGHRS, CDR2 YFSETQ, per germline. CDR3 size: 18 residues. Deletions cut 5 bases from V and 0 bases from J, with 21 bases between. In DNA form, the CDR3 reads TGCGCCAGCAGTCTACCCGGCCCGAGGGAAAGCTCCTACAATGAGCAGTTCTTC. This encodes CASSLPGPRESSYNEQFF.

This chain links TRBV7-2 with TRBJ2-1, with D perhaps TRBD1 (6 bases). Trimming pared 3 bases from V and 5 bases from J, leaving 11 bases between. Germline-derived CDR1 and CDR2 are SGHTA and FQGNSA. The CDR3 spans 14 residues. CDR3: CASSLRQANNEQFF. CDR3 nucleotides: TGTGCCAGCAGCTTGAGACAGGCTAACAATGAGCAGTTCTTC.

This chain connects TRBV2 to TRBJ2-1; the D is unclear. The ends were cut back, 4 bases at V and 8 bases at J, with 9 bases in the middle. Germline V gene data show CDR1 as SNHLY and CDR2 as FYNNEI. The CDR3 is 12 residues long. CDR3 in amino acids: CASSGGVDEQFF. The CDR3 DNA reads TGTGCCAGCAGTGGCGGAGTGGATGAGCAGTTCTTC.

The rearrangement uses TRBV18 and TRBJ2-7; D gene uncertain. V was trimmed by 0 bases and J by 5 bases, leaving 14 bases between them. This CDR3 has 15 residues. The V gene's germline CDR1 is KGHSH and CDR2 LQKENI. The CDR3 loop reads CASSPPTVRGHEQYF. Written as DNA, the CDR3 is TGTGCCAGCTCACCACCGACCGTACGCGGCCACGAGCAGTACTTC.

The CDR3 loop is CASSVGQGSFSSYNEQFF. The CDR3 DNA follows: TGTGCCAGCAGCGTCGGACAGGGCAGCTTTAGCTCCTACAATGAGCAGTTCTTC. V usage is TRBV9 and J usage is TRBJ2-1; TRBD1 agrees at 8 bases. The CDR3 covers 18 residues. V trimming: 2 bases; J trimming: 0 bases; junction bases outside the gene matches: 10. Per the germline V gene, CDR1 is SGDLS and CDR2 is YYNGEE.

This chain links TRBV4-1 with TRBJ2-1, with 11 positions matching TRBD2. CDR1 and CDR2 from the germline V gene are MGHRA and YSYEKL. CDR3 length equals 16 residues. The junction had 9 bases not matched to a gene; V was cut back by 0 bases and J by 11 bases. CDR3 loop: CASSQEAGLAATQQFF. CDR3 nucleotide sequence: TGCGCCAGCAGCCAAGAAGCGGGACTAGCGGCAACGCAGCAGTTCTTC.

V gene TRBV28 combines with J gene TRBJ1-1, with TRBD1 matching over 8 bases. This CDR3 comprises 16 residues. With V trimmed by 3 bases and J by 0 bases, 6 bases remained unmatched. CDR1 MDHEN and CDR2 SYDVKM come from the germline V gene. This CDR3 reads CASSFVDRVVNTEAFF. In nucleotides, the CDR3 is TGTGCCAGCAGTTTTGTGGACAGGGTCGTGAACACTGAAGCTTTCTTT.

The chain links TRBV24-1 to TRBJ2-7; D perhaps matches TRBD2 (6 bases). V lost 8 bases, J lost 0 bases, and 16 bases lay in between. There are 15 residues in the CDR3. Germline V gene data show CDR1 as KGHDR and CDR2 as SFDVKD. The CDR3: CATKNGSYSSYEQYF. The DNA for the CDR3 is TGTGCCACCAAGAACGGGAGCTATAGCTCCTACGAGCAGTACTTC.

This chain joins TRBV7-2 and TRBJ1-1, with 9 bases fitting TRBD1. The CDR3 has 15 residues. J was trimmed by 3 bases and V by 6 bases; bases with no gene match: 8. CDR1 and CDR2 (germline): SGHTA, FQGNSA. The CDR3: CASRQGQGSYTEAFF. The CDR3 DNA sequence: TGTGCCAGCAGACAGGGACAGGGATCTTACACTGAAGCTTTCTTT.